The 26 T cell receptor beta chains reported below all come from one sample, sequenced in a study of blood T cell repertoires in COVID-19. Generated by immunoSEQ multiplex PCR, the TCRdb table keeps only in-frame clones and is missing some. The data show about 200,000 clones, with 80% seen just once and 5.5% held by the top ten. The sequenced sample consisted of peripheral blood. The receptors originated from a woman in her 70s with acute or convalescent COVID-19.

The chain recombines TRBV28 with TRBJ1-4, with 8 nucleotides matching TRBD1. The J segment lost 6 bases and the V segment lost 6 bases, leaving 9 bases of the junction unmatched. The CDR3 length is 15 residues. Germline assignment: CDR1 MDHEN and CDR2 SYDVKM. The CDR3 DNA sequence: TGTGCCAGCAGAACAGGGGGGAGAGTGGATGAAAAACTGTTTTTT. This translates into CASRTGGRVDEKLFF.

This clone came up once. This chain uses TRBV21-1 with TRBJ1-5; no DNA check was done on the table's D call, TRBD1. TRBV21-1 is shown as a pseudogene. There are 14 residues in the CDR3. DNA of the CDR3: TGTGCCAGCAGCGTGGACAGCTTAAATCAGCCCCAGCATTTT. Protein: CASSVDSLNQPQHF.

A note on this clone: This may stem from a read error, because a much larger clone lies one nucleotide away. Different DNA sequences within this sample yield the same CDR3. The chain combines TRBV19 with TRBJ1-5; possible D gene TRBD1, 5 bases. CDR3 length: 15 amino acids. Germline V lookup: CDR1 LNHDA, CDR2 SQIVND (reference sequence). Trimming pared 3 bases from V and 8 bases from J, leaving 17 bases between. CDR3 in amino acids: CASSITGGFGEPQHF. The CDR3 bases are TGTGCCAGTAGTATTACTGGGGGGTTTGGGGAGCCCCAGCATTTT. Full variable domain (rest looked up from reference TRBV19 and TRBJ1-5): DGGITQSPKYLFRKEGQNVTLSCEQNLNHDAMYWYRQDPGQGLRLIYYSQIVNDFQKGDIAEGYSVSREKKESFPLTVTSAQKNPTAFYLCASSITGGFGEPQHFGDGTRLSIL.

The chain employs TRBV30 and TRBJ1-5, with D possibly matching TRBD1 (5 bases). The CDR3 spans 14 residues. Per germline, CDR1 GTSNPN and CDR2 SVGIG (reference sequence). V was clipped by 1 base and J by 4 bases, with 11 bases between them. CDR3 DNA sequence: TGTGCCTGGAGTGAAGGACAAGGGAATCAGCCCCAGCATTTT. Amino acid sequence: CAWSEGQGNQPQHF.

The CDR3: CSASLAVEYEQYF. The CDR3 nucleotides read TGCAGTGCTAGTCTAGCGGTTGAATACGAGCAGTACTTC. This chain uses TRBV20-1 with TRBJ2-7, with 7 bases aligning to TRBD2. The V gene's germline CDR1 is DFQATT and CDR2 SNEGSKA (reference sequence). This CDR3 contains 13 residues. V shed 3 bases, J shed 4 bases, and the junction held 6 bases outside the gene matches.

The V and J genes are TRBV12-5 and TRBJ2-1, with 12 nucleotides matching TRBD2. After removal of 8 bases from V and 8 bases from J, the junction contained 10 bases not matched to a gene. The CDR3 has 15 residues. The germline V gene encodes CDR1 LGHNT and CDR2 FRNRAP. This CDR3 reads CASSGGTSGFDEQFF. CDR3 nucleotide sequence: TGTGCTAGTAGTGGGGGGACTAGCGGGTTCGATGAGCAGTTCTTC.

V is TRBV5-1 and J is TRBJ1-2; no reliable D call. The CDR3 covers 14 residues. V was clipped by 0 bases and J by 0 bases, with 6 bases between them. Germline CDR1 is SGHRS and CDR2 is YFSETQ. The CDR3 sequence is CASSLDIANYGYTF. Written as DNA, the CDR3 is TGCGCCAGCAGCTTGGATATAGCTAACTATGGCTACACCTTC.

The V and J genes are TRBV30 and TRBJ1-5; 7 bases are shared with TRBD1. Germline values: CDR1 GTSNPN, CDR2 SVGIG (reference sequence). The CDR3 runs 15 residues. The ends lost 1 base at V and 3 bases at J; junction bases unmatched: 6. The CDR3 nucleotides are TGTGCCTGGAGTGCGTGGACAGGAGACAATCAGCCCCAGCATTTT. Protein: CAWSAWTGDNQPQHF.

The genes are TRBV29-1 and TRBJ2-1; D is ambiguous. V lost 3 bases to trimming and J lost 0 bases, with 6 bases between them. Germline CDR1 SQVTM, CDR2 ANQGSEA. The CDR3 spans 13 residues. The CDR3 is CSVDPVSYNEQFF. The DNA of the CDR3 is TGCAGCGTTGACCCAGTCTCCTACAATGAGCAGTTCTTC.

This clone has only a few counts. V gene TRBV15 combines with J gene TRBJ2-2, with 7 bases matching TRBD1. The V gene's germline CDR1 is LNHNV and CDR2 YYDKDF (reference sequence). The CDR3 extends over 14 amino acids. V was pared by 6 bases and J by 5 bases, with 6 bases of the junction left unmatched. The CDR3: CATSTRGKTGELFF. CDR3 in DNA: TGTGCCACCAGTACCAGGGGGAAAACCGGGGAGCTGTTTTTT.

The CDR3 DNA reads TGTGCCAGCTCACGAAGGGGGACCGACGAGCAGTACTTC. It codes for CASSRRGTDEQYF. The J gene is TRBJ2-7, the V gene TRBV18, with D perhaps TRBD1 (6 bases). Germline loops: CDR1 KGHSH, CDR2 LQKENI. This CDR3 is 13 amino acids long. V was cut by 4 bases and J by 5 bases, with 12 bases left in between.

The rearrangement links TRBV5-1 to TRBJ1-2; tentative D call: TRBD1 (6 bases). Trimming pared 4 bases from V and 8 bases from J, leaving 15 bases between. The CDR3 runs to 13 residues. CDR1 is SGHRS, CDR2 YFSETQ, per germline. The CDR3 DNA is TGCGCCAGCAGCCTGGATCAGGGGCGCGGCTACACCTTC. Its protein is CASSLDQGRGYTF.

This clone has more than one count but fewer than ten. The V call is TRBV12-3 or TRBV12-4, the J call TRBJ2-7; 10 nucleotides match TRBD2. The CDR3 extends over 13 amino acids. J lost 7 bases, V lost 3 bases, and 3 bases had no gene match. CDR3 DNA sequence: TGTGCCAGCAGTTTCCTAGCGGGAGATGAGCAGTACTTC. Translation gives CASSFLAGDEQYF.

Of note for this clone: One end of the junction is discordant with germline, which a read error may explain. This chain links TRBV7-7 with TRBJ2-5; unclear D gene. The CDR3 runs to 15 residues. Germline CDR1 SSHAT, CDR2 FNYEAQ (reference sequence). CDR3 DNA sequence: TGTGCTAGCAGCTTAGAAGCTTTCCCCCAAGAGACCCAGTACTTC. Residues: CASSLEAFPQETQYF.

This clone appeared a few times. The chain couples TRBV5-1 to TRBJ2-7, with 9 nucleotides matching TRBD1. The V segment lost 6 bases and the J segment 3 bases; nucleotides outside the gene matches: 16. CDR3 length: 17 residues. Germline V lookup: CDR1 SGHRS, CDR2 YFSETQ. CDR3 in DNA: TGCGCCAGCAACTGGGCCAGCGGGACAGGGTTAGGCTACGAGCAGTACTTC. Its translation is CASNWASGTGLGYEQYF.

The genes are TRBV25-1 and TRBJ2-7; maybe TRBD1 (5 bases). Trimming removed 6 bases from V and 6 bases from J, with 12 bases in between. CDR3 size: 12 residues. Germline loops: CDR1 MGHDK, CDR2 SYGVNS. The CDR3: CASSAQGIEQYF. The CDR3 DNA follows: TGTGCCAGCAGCGCCCAGGGAATCGAGCAGTACTTC.

The rearrangement joins TRBV11-2 to TRBJ2-5; the D gene is possibly TRBD1 (6 bases). Deletions cut 3 bases from V and 3 bases from J, with 8 bases between. The length of the CDR3 is 13 residues. Germline CDR1 reads SGHAT; CDR2 reads FQNNGV. Here the CDR3 reads CASSFDRKETQYF. The CDR3 nucleotides read TGTGCCAGCAGCTTTGACAGGAAAGAGACCCAGTACTTC.

This clone was recorded once. The rearrangement links TRBV10-3 to TRBJ2-7, with a weak D call TRBD1 (6 bases). Deletions cut 3 bases from V and 2 bases from J, with 11 bases between. CDR1 and CDR2 from the germline V gene are ENHRY and SYGVKD. The CDR3 runs 14 residues. The CDR3 loop is CAISDIGQPYEQYF. As DNA, the CDR3 is TGTGCCATCAGTGACATTGGACAGCCCTACGAGCAGTACTTC.

There are a few counts of this clone. The gene calls are TRBV5-1 and TRBJ1-5, with TRBD1 as a possible D gene (5 bases). This CDR3 spans 14 amino acids. The ends were cut back, 4 bases at V and 6 bases at J, with 14 bases in the middle. The germline gives CDR1 SGHRS, CDR2 YFSETQ. In DNA, the CDR3 is TGCGCCAGCAGCCCTGGGGGGGGTGGTCAGCCCCAGCATTTT. Translated: CASSPGGGGQPQHF.

This clone was found a few times. Other DNA sequences in the same sample also yield this CDR3. This chain uses TRBV3-1 (or the pseudogene TRBV3-2) with TRBJ2-5; tentatively, D is TRBD2 (5 bases). The CDR3 runs 12 residues. Germline V gene lookup returns CDR1 LGHDT and CDR2 YNNKEL (reference sequence). V was clipped by 1 base and J by 5 bases, with 5 bases between them. CDR3 region: CASSQGGETQYF. The CDR3 nucleotides are TGTGCCAGCAGCCAAGGAGGGGAGACCCAGTACTTC.

This clone has only one observation. This sequence joins TRBV28 and TRBJ1-2, with 8 bases fitting TRBD1. Germline lookup yields CDR1 MDHEN and CDR2 SYDVKM. The length of the CDR3 is 13 residues. Trimming removed 6 bases from V and 4 bases from J; junction bases left unmatched: 4. CDR3 region: CASRPGGGYGYTF. DNA of the CDR3: TGTGCCAGCAGGCCAGGGGGCGGCTATGGCTACACCTTC.

The chain links TRBV10-3 to TRBJ2-3; 11 bases line up with TRBD2. The CDR3 runs to 17 residues. The ends lost 2 bases at V and 0 bases at J; junction bases unmatched: 4. The germline V gene encodes CDR1 ENHRY and CDR2 SYGVKD. The DNA for the CDR3 is TGTGCCATCAGTGAGCTACTAGCGGGGGTAAGCACAGATACGCAGTATTTT. As protein: CAISELLAGVSTDTQYF.

The chain carries TRBV14 and TRBJ2-5, with D maybe TRBD1 (6 bases). From germline, CDR1 is SGHDN and CDR2 FVKESK. This CDR3 comprises 14 residues. Between the trimmed V and J ends, which lost 5 bases and 1 base, there was a span of 11 bases. CDR3 coding DNA: TGTGCCAGCAGCAGCCGGGACATCCAAGAGACCCAGTACTTC. As protein: CASSSRDIQETQYF.

The V and J genes are TRBV11-2 and TRBJ2-3; D may be TRBD1 (6 bases). The CDR3 length is 17 residues. Trimming shortened V by 5 bases and J by 0 bases, and 18 bases separated the two germline ends. Germline lookup yields CDR1 SGHAT and CDR2 FQNNGV. The CDR3 loop is CASSPLTGVRSTDTQYF. Written as DNA, the CDR3 is TGTGCCAGCAGCCCACTGACAGGCGTTCGTAGCACAGATACGCAGTATTTT.

This chain links TRBV7-2 with TRBJ2-2; 7 bases line up with TRBD2. Germline CDR1 is SGHTA and CDR2 is FQGNSA. The junction had 5 bases not matched to a gene; V was cut back by 5 bases and J by 5 bases. This CDR3 has 14 amino acids. The CDR3 is CASSLSGGTGELFF. CDR3 nucleotide sequence: TGTGCCAGCAGCCTTTCCGGGGGGACCGGGGAGCTGTTTTTT.

V and J are TRBV6-4 and TRBJ2-1; TRBD2 might be the D (6 bases). The germline V gene encodes CDR1 MRHNA and CDR2 SNTAGT. Trimming took 8 bases from V and 9 from J, leaving 20 bases between them. The CDR3 runs to 14 residues. The DNA for the CDR3 is TGTGCCAGCTCGGCGGGGACGGGGATGGGTGAGCAGTTCTTC. The encoded protein is CASSAGTGMGEQFF.